This T cell receptor (beta chain) was sequenced during a study of cytomegalovirus exposure and HLA in healthy donors. V lost 5 bases, J lost 6 bases, and 6 bases stayed unmatched. This CDR3 is 13 amino acids long. Germline assignment: CDR1 SNHLY and CDR2 FYNNEI. 13 Jbeta primers and 60 Vbeta primers were used for the PCR. Measured with immunoSEQ multiplex PCR; TCRdb has only the in-frame clones, and not every one. The sample has 150,000 to 200,000 clones; over 80% are singletons. The sequencing input was PBMCs. This sequence was found in a human donor in good health. V usage is TRBV2 and J usage is TRBJ2-7; 8 bases are shared with TRBD1. CDR3 DNA: TGTGCCAGCAGTTCAGGGGGCTCTTGCGAGCAGTACTTC. Its translation is CASSSGGSCEQYF.